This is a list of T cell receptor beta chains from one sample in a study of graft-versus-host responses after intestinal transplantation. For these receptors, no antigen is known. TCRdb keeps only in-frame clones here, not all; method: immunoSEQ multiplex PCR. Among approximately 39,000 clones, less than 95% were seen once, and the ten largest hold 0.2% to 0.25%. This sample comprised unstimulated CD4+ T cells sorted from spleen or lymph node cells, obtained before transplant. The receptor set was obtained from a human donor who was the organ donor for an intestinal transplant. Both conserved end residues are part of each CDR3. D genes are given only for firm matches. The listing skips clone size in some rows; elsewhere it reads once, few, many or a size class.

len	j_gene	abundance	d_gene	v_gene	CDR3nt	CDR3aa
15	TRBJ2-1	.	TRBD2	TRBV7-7	TGTGCTAGCAGCTTACTAGCGGGGGGGTACAATGAGCAGTTCTTC	CASSLLAGGYNEQFF
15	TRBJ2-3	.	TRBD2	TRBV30	TGTGCCTGGAGTGTGACCTTCGAGCGGGGGGCTACGCAGTATTTT	CAWSVTFERGATQYF
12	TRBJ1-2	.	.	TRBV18	TGTGCCAGCTTATCGGGGGATTATGGCTACACCTTC	CASLSGDYGYTF
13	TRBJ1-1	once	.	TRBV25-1	TGTGCCAGCAGAAAACAGGGAGGGACTGAAGCTTTCTTT	CASRKQGGTEAFF
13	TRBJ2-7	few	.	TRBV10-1	TGCGCCAGCAGTGAAGTCGTCGGATACGAGCAGTACTTC	CASSEVVGYEQYF
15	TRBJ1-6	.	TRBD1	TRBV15	TGTGCCACCAGAGAAATCGGGACAGGGAATTCACCCCTCCACTTT	CATREIGTGNSPLHF
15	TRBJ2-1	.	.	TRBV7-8	TGTGCCAGCAGCTTAGCCAGGGGGGCCGCATATGAGCAGTTCTTC	CASSLARGAAYEQFF
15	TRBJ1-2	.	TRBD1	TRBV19	TGTGCCAGTAGTATGGACAGGGGATATTACTATGGCTACACCTTC	CASSMDRGYYYGYTF
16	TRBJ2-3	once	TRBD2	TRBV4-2	TGTGCCAGCAGCCAAGGCCGGGGGGGCTCCACAGATACGCAGTATTTT	CASSQGRGGSTDTQYF
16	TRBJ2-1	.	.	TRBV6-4	TGTGCCAGCCCCCAGGGTCCGGGGGAAGCTTACAATGAGCAGTTCTTC	CASPQGPGEAYNEQFF
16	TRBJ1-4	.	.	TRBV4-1	TGCGCCAGCAGCCAGGAGCGAGGGGGGCCGTATGAAAAACTGTTTTTT	CASSQERGGPYEKLFF
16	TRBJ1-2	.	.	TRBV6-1	TGTGCCAGCAGTGAAGTGGGGCGGGGGGCTAACTATGGCTACACCTTC	CASSEVGRGANYGYTF
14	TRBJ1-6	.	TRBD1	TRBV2	TGTGCCAGCAGGAGGGACAGGGAAGGGTCACCCCTCCACTTT	CASRRDREGSPLHF
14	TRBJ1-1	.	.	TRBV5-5	TGTGCCAGCAGTTATTGGGACGAGAACACTGAAGCTTTCTTT	CASSYWDENTEAFF
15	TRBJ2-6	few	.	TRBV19	TGTGCCAGTAGTATCGGGTCTTCTGGGGCCAACGTCCTGACTTTC	CASSIGSSGANVLTF
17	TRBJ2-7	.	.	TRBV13	TGTGCCAGCAGTTACTCCTCTTTGGGGCTCGACTCCTACGAGCAGTACTTC	CASSYSSLGLDSYEQYF
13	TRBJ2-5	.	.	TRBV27	TGTGCCAGCAGCCCCGCCATGATAGAGACCCAGTACTTC	CASSPAMIETQYF
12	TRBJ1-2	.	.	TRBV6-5	TGTGCCAGCAGTTATTACGGTTATGGCTACACCTTC	CASSYYGYGYTF
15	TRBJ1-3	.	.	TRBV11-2	TGTGCCAGCAGCCTACTAGGGGTGTCTGGAAACACCATATATTTT	CASSLLGVSGNTIYF
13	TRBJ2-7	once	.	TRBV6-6	TGTGCCAGCAGTTACGGACAGTCCTACGAGCAGTACTTC	CASSYGQSYEQYF
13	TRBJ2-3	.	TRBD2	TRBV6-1	TGTGCCAGCAAGAGTAGCGGGGGGGGGATCGGGTATTTT	CASKSSGGGIGYF
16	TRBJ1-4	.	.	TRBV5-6	TGTGCCAGCAGCTTGACCAGGCGCACAACTAATGAAAAACTGTTTTTT	CASSLTRRTTNEKLFF
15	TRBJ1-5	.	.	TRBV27	TGTGCCAGCAGTTTCCAGGGAGGTAGCAATCAGCCCCAGCATTTT	CASSFQGGSNQPQHF
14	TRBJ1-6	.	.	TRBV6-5	TGTGCCAGCAGTTACGGCAGGCAAAAATCACCCCTCCACTTT	CASSYGRQKSPLHF
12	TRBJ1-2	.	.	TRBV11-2	TGTGCCAGCAGCTTAGGACACTATGGCTACACCTTC	CASSLGHYGYTF
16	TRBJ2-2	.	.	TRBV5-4	TGTGCCAGCAGCTTGGGCTCACCCACAAACACCGGGGAGCTGTTTTTT	CASSLGSPTNTGELFF
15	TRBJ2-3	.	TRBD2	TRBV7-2	TGTGCCAGCAGCTCCGGACTAGCGGGGGTGGATACGCAGTATTTT	CASSSGLAGVDTQYF
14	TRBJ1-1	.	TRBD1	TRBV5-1	TGCGCCAGCAGCTTGGTGACAGGGGCCACTGAAGCTTTCTTT	CASSLVTGATEAFF
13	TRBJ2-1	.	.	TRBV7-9	TGTGCCAGCAGGACTAGTGGTTTCAGGGAGCAGTTCTTC	CASRTSGFREQFF